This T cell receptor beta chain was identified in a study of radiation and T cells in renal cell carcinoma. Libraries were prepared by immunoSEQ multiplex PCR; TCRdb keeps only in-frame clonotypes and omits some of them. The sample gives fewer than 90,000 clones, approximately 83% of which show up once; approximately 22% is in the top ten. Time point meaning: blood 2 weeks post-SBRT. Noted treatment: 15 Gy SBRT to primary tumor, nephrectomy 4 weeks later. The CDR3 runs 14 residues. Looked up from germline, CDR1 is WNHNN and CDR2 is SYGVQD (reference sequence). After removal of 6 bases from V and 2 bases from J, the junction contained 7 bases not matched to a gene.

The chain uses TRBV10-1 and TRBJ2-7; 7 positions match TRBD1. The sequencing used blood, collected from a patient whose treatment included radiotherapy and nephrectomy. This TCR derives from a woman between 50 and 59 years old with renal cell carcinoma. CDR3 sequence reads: CASSAGTETYEQYF. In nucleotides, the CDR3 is TGCGCCAGCAGCGCCGGGACAGAGACCTACGAGCAGTACTTC.